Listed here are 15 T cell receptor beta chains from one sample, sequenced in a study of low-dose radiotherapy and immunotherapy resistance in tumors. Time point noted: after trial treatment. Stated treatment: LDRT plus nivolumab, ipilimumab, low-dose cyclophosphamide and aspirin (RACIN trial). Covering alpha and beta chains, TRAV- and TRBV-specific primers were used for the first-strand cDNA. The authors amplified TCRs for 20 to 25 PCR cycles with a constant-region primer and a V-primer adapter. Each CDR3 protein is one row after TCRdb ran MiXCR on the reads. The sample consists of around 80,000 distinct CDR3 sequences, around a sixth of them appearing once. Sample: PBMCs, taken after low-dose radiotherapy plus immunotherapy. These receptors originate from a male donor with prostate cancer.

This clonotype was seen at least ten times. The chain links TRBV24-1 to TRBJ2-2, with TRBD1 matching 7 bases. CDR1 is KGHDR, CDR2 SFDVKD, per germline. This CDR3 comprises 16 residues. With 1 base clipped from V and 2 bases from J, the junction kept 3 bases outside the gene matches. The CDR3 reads CATSDFKGANTGELFF. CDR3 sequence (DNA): TGTGCCACCAGTGATTTCAAGGGGGCTAACACCGGGGAGCTGTTTTTT.

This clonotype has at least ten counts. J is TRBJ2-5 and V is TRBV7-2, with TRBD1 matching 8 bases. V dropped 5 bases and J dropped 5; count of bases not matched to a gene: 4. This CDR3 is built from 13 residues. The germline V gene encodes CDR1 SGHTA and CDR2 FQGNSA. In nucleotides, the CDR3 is TGTGCCAGCAGCCCTAACAGGGGGGAGACCCAGTACTTC. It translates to CASSPNRGETQYF. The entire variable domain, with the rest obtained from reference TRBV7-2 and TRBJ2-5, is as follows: GAGVSQSPSNKVTEKGKDVELRCDPISGHTALYWYRQSLGQGLEFLIYFQGNSAPDKSGLPSDRFSAERTGGSVSTLTIQRTQQEDSAVYLCASSPNRGETQYFGPGTRLLVL.

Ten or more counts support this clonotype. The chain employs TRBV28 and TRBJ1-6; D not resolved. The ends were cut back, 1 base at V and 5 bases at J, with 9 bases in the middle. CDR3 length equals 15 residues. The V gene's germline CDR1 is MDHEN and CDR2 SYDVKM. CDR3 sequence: CASSLYWQDNSPLHF. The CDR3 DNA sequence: TGTGCCAGCAGTTTATATTGGCAGGATAATTCACCCCTCCACTTT.

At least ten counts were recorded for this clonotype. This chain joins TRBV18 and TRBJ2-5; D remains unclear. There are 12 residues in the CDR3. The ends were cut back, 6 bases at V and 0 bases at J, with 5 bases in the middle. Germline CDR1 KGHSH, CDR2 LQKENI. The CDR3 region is CASSGNQETQYF. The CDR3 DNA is TGTGCCAGCTCGGGGAACCAAGAGACCCAGTACTTC.

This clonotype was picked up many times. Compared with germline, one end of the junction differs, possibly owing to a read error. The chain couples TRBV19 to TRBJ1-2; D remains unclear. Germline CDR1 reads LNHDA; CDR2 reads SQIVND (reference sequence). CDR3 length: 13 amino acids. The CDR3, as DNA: TGTGCCAGTAGTATAATGCTGTTCCTGGGATTAGGCTTC. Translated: CASSIMLFLGLGF.

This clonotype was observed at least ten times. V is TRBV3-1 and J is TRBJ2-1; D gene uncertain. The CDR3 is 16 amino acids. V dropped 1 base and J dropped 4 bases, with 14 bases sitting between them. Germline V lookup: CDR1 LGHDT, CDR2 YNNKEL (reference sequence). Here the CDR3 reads CASSQVLSVRYNEQFF. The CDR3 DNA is TGTGCCAGCAGCCAAGTTCTCAGTGTAAGGTACAATGAGCAGTTCTTC.

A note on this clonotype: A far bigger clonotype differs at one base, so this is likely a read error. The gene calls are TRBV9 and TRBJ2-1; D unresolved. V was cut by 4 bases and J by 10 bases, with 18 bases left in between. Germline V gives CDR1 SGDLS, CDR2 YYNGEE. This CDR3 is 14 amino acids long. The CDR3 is CASSPRLSLGEQFF. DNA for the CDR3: TGTGCCAGCAGCCCCCGGCTGTCCCTAGGCGAGCAGTTCTTC.

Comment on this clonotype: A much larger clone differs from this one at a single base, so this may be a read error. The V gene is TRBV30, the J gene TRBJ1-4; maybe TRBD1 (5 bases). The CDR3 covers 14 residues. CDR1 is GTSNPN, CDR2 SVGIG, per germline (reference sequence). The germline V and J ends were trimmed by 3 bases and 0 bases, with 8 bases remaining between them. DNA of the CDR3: TGTGCCTGGAGGACAGACGCAACTAATGAAAAACTGTTTTTT. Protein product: CAWRTDATNEKLFF.

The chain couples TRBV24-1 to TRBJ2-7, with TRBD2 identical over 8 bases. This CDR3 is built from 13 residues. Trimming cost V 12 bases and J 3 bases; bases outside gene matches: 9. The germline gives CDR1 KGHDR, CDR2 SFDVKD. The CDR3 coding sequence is TGTGCCGCAGGCGGGGGGACGGACTACGAGCAGTACTTC. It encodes CAAGGGTDYEQYF.

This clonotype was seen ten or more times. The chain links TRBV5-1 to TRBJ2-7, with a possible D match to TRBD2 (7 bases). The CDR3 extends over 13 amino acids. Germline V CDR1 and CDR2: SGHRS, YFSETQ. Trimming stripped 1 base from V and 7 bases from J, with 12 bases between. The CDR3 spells CASSLWGGWEQYF. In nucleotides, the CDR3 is TGCGCCAGCAGCTTGTGGGGGGGCTGGGAGCAGTACTTC.

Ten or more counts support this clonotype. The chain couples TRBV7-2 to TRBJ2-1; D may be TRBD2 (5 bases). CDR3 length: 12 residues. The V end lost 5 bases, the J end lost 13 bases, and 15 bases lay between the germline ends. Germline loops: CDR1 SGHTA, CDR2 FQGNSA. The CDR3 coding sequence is TGTGCCAGCAGCCCGTTAGCGTCAGGCCAGTTCTTC. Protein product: CASSPLASGQFF.

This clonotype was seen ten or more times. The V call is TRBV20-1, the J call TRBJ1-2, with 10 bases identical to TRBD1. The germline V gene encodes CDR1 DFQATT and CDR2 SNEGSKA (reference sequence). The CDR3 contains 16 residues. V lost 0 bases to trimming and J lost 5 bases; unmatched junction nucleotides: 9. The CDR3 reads CSARERQGARSYGYTF. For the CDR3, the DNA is TGCAGTGCTAGAGAAAGACAGGGGGCCAGGAGTTATGGCTACACCTTC.

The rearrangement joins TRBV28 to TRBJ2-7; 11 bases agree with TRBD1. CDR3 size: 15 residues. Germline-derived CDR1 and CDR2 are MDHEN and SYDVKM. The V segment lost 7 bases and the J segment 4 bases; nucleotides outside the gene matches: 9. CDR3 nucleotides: TGTGCCAGCAAGGCATCCGGGACAGGGGGGTACGAGCAGTACTTC. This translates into CASKASGTGGYEQYF.

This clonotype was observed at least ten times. CDR3 protein: CASTRGESTDTQYF. CDR3 nucleotide sequence: TGTGCCAGCACCAGGGGCGAGAGCACAGATACGCAGTATTTT. V is TRBV28 and J is TRBJ2-3, with a tentative D call TRBD1 (6 bases). The CDR3 runs to 14 residues. Trimming cost V 7 bases and J 0 bases, with 11 bases left between them. Germline V gene data show CDR1 as MDHEN and CDR2 as SYDVKM. The variable domain in full, completed from reference TRBV28 and TRBJ2-3, reads DVKVTQSSRYLVKRTGEKVFLECVQDMDHENMFWYRQDPGLGLRLIYFSYDVKMKEKGDIPEGYSVSREKKERFSLILESASTNQTSMYLCASTRGESTDTQYFGPGTRLTVL.

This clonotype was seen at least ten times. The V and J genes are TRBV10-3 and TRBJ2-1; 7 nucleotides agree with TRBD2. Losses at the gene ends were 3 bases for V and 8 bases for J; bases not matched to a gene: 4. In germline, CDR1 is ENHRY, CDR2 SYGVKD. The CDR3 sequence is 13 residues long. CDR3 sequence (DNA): TGTGCCATCAGTGACCAGGGAGGGTATGAGCAGTTCTTC. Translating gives CAISDQGGYEQFF.